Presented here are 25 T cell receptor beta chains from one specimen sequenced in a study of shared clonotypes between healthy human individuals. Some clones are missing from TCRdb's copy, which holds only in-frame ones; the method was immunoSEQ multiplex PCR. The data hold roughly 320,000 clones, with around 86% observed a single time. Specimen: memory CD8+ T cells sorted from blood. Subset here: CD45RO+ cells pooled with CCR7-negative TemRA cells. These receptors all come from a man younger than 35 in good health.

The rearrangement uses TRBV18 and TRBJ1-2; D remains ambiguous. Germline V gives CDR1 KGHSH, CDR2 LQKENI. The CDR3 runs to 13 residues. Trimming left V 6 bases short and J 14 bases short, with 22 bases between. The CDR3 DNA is TGTGCCAGCTCGCAGATGGGTGGTTCGAGCGGGACCTTC. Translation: CASSQMGGSSGTF.

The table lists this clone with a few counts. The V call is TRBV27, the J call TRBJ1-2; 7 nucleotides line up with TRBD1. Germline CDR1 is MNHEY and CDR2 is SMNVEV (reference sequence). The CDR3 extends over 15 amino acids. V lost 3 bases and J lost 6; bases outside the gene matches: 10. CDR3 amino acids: CASSFQWTGFDGYTF. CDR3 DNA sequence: TGTGCCAGCAGTTTTCAATGGACAGGATTCGATGGCTACACCTTC.

The CDR3 coding sequence is TGTGCCAGCAGAGTTAGCGCAGATACGCAGTATTTT. Its translation is CASRVSADTQYF. V gene TRBV13 combines with J gene TRBJ2-3, with D tentatively TRBD2 (5 bases). V dropped 6 bases and J dropped 4 bases, with 8 bases sitting between them. The CDR3 contains 12 residues. CDR1 is PRHDT, CDR2 FYEKMQ, per germline (reference sequence).

The CDR3 sequence: CASSLNSMSSGSQETQYF. CDR3 coding DNA: TGTGCCAGCAGCTTGAATTCAATGTCTAGCGGGAGTCAAGAGACCCAGTACTTC. The chain uses TRBV5-4 and TRBJ2-5; 10 bases map to TRBD2. The V segment lost 1 base and the J segment 2 bases; nucleotides outside the gene matches: 11. The CDR3 is made up of 18 amino acids. Germline CDR1 SGHNT, CDR2 YYREEE (reference sequence).

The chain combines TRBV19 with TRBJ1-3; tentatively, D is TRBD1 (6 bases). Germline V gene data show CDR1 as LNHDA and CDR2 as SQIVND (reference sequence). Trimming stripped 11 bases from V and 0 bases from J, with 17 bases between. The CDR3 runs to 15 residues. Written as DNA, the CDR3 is TGTGCCGCCGTATCGGGGGCTTACTCTGGAAACACCATATATTTT. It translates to CAAVSGAYSGNTIYF.

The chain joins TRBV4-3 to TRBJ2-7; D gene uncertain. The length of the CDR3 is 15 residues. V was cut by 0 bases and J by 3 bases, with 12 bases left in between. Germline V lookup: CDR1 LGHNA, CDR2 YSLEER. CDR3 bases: TGCGCCAGCAGCCAAGAGGAGTCTAGTGGCTACGAGCAGTACTTC. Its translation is CASSQEESSGYEQYF.

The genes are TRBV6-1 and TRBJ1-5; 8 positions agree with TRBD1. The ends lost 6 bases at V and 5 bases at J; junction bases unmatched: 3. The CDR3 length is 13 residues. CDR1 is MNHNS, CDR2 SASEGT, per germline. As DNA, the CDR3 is TGTGCCAGCAGAGGACAGGGATATCAGCCCCAGCATTTT. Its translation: CASRGQGYQPQHF.

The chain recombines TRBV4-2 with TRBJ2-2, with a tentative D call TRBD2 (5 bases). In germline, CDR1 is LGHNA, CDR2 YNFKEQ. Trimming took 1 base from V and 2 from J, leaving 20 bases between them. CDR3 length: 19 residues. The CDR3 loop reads CASSQVDYEDNPNTGELFF. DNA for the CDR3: TGTGCCAGCAGCCAAGTTGACTACGAAGATAATCCAAACACCGGGGAGCTGTTTTTT.

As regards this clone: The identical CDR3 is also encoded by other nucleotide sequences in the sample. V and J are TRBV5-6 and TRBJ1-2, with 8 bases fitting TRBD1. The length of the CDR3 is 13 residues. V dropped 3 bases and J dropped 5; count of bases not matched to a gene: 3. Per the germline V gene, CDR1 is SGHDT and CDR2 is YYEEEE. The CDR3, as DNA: TGTGCCAGCAGCTCAGGACAGGGTTATGGCTACACCTTC. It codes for CASSSGQGYGYTF.

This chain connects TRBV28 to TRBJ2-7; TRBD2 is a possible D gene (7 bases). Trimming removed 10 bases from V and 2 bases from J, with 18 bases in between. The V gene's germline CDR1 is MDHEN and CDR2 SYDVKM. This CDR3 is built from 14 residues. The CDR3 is CATGGTPDTYEQYF. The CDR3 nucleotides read TGTGCCACCGGGGGGACACCCGATACCTACGAGCAGTACTTC.

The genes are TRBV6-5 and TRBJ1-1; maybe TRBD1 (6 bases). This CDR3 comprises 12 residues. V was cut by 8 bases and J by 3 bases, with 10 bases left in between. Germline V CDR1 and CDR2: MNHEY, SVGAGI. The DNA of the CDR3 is TGTGCCAGCGGACAGTACTACACTGAAGCTTTCTTT. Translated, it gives CASGQYYTEAFF.

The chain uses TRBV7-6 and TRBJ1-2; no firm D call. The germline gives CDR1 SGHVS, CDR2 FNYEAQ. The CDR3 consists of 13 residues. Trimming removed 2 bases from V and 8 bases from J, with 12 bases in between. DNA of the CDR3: TGTGCCAGCAGCTTAATCCCAAGAACCGGCTACACCTTC. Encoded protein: CASSLIPRTGYTF.

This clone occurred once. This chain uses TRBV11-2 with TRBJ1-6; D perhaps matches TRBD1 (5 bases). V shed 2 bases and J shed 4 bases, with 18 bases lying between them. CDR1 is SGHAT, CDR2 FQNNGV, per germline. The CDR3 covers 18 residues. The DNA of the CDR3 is TGTGCCAGCAGCTTATATGGGCGGCCCGGGGGGTATAATTCACCCCTCCACTTT. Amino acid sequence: CASSLYGRPGGYNSPLHF.

The CDR3 loop reads CASSLQGEVNYGYTF. In nucleotides, the CDR3 is TGTGCCAGCAGCTTACAGGGGGAAGTTAACTATGGCTACACCTTC. The J gene is TRBJ1-2, the V gene TRBV5-4, with 8 bases that match TRBD1. This CDR3 is built from 15 residues. CDR1 and CDR2 (germline): SGHNT, YYREEE (reference sequence). V dropped 2 bases and J dropped 1; count of bases not matched to a gene: 4.

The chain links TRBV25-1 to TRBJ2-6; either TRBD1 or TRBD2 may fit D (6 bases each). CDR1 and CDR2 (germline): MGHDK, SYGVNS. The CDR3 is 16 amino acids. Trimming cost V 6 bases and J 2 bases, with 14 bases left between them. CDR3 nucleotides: TGTGCCAGCAGGGGTACTAGGGGGGCTGGGGCCAACGTCCTGACTTTC. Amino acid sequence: CASRGTRGAGANVLTF.

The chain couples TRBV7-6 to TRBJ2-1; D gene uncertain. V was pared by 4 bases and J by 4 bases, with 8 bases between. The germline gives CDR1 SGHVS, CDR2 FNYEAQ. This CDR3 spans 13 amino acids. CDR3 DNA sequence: TGTGCCAGCAGCTGGACCCTGTACAATGAGCAGTTCTTC. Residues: CASSWTLYNEQFF. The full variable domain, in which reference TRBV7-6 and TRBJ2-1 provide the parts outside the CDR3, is GAGVSQSPRYKVTKRGQDVALRCDPISGHVSLYWYRQALGQGPEFLTYFNYEAQQDKSGLPNDRFSAERPEGSISTLTIQRTEQRDSAMYRCASSWTLYNEQFFGPGTRLTVL.

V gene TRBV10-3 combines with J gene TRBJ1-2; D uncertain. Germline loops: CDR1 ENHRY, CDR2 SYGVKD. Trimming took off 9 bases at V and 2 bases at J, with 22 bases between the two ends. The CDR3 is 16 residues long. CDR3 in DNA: TGTGCCATATCTCCTGAGACTATTTACAGCAACTATGGCTACACCTTC. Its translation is CAISPETIYSNYGYTF.

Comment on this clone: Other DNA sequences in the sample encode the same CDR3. The CDR3 sequence is CASSLVVNTEAFF. The CDR3 region has the DNA TGCGCCAGCAGCTTGGTGGTGAACACTGAAGCTTTCTTT. This sequence joins TRBV5-1 and TRBJ1-1; D gene uncertain. Germline V CDR1 and CDR2: SGHRS, YFSETQ. CDR3 size: 13 residues. The V end lost 0 bases, the J end lost 0 bases, and 3 bases lay between the germline ends.

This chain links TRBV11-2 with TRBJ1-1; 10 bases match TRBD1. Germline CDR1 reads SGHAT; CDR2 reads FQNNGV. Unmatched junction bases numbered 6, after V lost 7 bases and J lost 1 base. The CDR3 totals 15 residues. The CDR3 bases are TGTGCCAGCATCGACGGGACAGGGGCGAACACTGAAGCTTTCTTT. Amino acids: CASIDGTGANTEAFF.

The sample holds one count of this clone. The CDR3 nucleotides are TGTGCCAGCAGCGTCAGCGGGGGGAGCTCCTACAATGAGCAGTTCTTC. Its protein product is CASSVSGGSSYNEQFF. This chain uses TRBV9 with TRBJ2-1; 9 bases line up with TRBD2. This CDR3 has 16 residues. The junction had 3 bases not matched to a gene; V was cut back by 2 bases and J by 0 bases. In germline, CDR1 is SGDLS, CDR2 YYNGEE.

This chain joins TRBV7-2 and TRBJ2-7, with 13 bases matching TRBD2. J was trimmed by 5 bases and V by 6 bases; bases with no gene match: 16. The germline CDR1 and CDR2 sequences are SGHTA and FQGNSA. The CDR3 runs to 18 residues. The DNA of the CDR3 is TGTGCCAGCAGTTCTCCGGGACTAGCGGGGATGTTCGACGACGAGCAGTACTTC. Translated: CASSSPGLAGMFDDEQYF.

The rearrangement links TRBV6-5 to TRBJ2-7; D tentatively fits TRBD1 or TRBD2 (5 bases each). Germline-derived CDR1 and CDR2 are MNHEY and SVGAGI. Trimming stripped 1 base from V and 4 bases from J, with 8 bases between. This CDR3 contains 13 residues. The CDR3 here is CASSYLGEYEQYF. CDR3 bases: TGTGCCAGCAGTTACTTGGGGGAATACGAGCAGTACTTC.

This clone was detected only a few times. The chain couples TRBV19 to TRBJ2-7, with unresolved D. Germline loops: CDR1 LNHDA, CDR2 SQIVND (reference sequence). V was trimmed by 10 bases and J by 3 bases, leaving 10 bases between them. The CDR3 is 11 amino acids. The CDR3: CATLTDYEQYF. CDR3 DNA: TGTGCCACACTCACAGACTACGAGCAGTACTTC.

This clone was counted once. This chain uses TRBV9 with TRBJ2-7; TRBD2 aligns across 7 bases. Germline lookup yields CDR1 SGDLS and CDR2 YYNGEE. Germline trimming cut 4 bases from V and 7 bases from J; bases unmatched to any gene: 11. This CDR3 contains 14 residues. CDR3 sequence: CASSPRGSGGEQYF. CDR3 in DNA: TGTGCCAGCAGCCCGAGAGGGTCGGGGGGAGAGCAGTACTTC.

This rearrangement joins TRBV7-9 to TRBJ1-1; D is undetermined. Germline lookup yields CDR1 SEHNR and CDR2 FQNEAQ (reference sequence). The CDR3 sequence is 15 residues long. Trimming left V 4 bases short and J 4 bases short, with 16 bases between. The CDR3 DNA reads TGTGCCAGCAGCTCCTCGGAGAGTCTGAGCACTGAAGCTTTCTTT. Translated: CASSSSESLSTEAFF.